This is a list of T cell receptor beta chains from one sample in a study of human T cells and chemical hapten exposure. TCRdb recomputed calls from the RACE reads with MiXCR, one row per CDR3 protein. There are about 250,000 distinct CDR3 sequences in the sample; approximately 7.5% occur only once, and more than 1% lies in the top ten. The sample consisted of whole blood, taken in connection with sensitization to the hapten diphenylcyclopropenone (DPC). Receptors originate from a man aged 18 to 30 with alopecia areata. Some clones in this sample may be carry-over from other donors' samples. CDR3s include the opening cysteine and the closing phenylalanine or tryptophan. The D gene is left open where the match is weak. Clone size is given for some rows only: seen once, a few or many times, or a class if the clone is expanded.

d_call	clone_size	v_call	j_call	cdr3_nt	cdr3_aa
TRBD1	-	TRBV9	TRBJ2-1	TGTGCCAGCAGGAGGGACAGGTCTACAGAGCAGTTCTTC	CASRRDRSTEQFF
TRBD1	few	TRBV4-3	TRBJ2-3	TGCGCCAGCAGCCAAGGGGAGGACAGGGACCCAGATACGCAGTATTTT	CASSQGEDRDPDTQYF
-	many	TRBV9	TRBJ2-3	TGTGCCAGCAACCTACCAGGTATGGGGGCAGATACGCAGTATTTT	CASNLPGMGADTQYF
-	many	TRBV3-1	TRBJ1-1	TGTGCCAGCAGCCAAGCGGGACAACTGAACACTGAAGCTTTCTTT	CASSQAGQLNTEAFF
TRBD1	few	TRBV6-2/TRBV6-3	TRBJ2-4	TGTGCCAGCAGTAGGTTGCGACAGGGTCCAACCAAAAACATTCAGTACTTC	CASSRLRQGPTKNIQYF
-	-	TRBV6-5	TRBJ1-6	TGTGCCAGCAGTTCGACGGTCAGCTCCTATAATTCACCCCTCCACTTT	CASSSTVSSYNSPLHF
-	many	TRBV7-9	TRBJ1-2	TGTGCCAGCAGCTTAGACCCCGCGTTAGTTGCCTATGGCTACACCTTC	CASSLDPALVAYGYTF
-	few	TRBV5-1	TRBJ1-1	TGCGCCAGCAGCTTGGTAATCAACACTGAAGCTTTCTTT	CASSLVINTEAFF
-	many	TRBV3-1	TRBJ1-2	TGTGCCAGCAGCCAGGGGATCCCGGGCGGCTACACCTTC	CASSQGIPGGYTF
-	-	TRBV13	TRBJ2-2	TGTGCCAGCAGCTTAGGAATGTCAGTGGCCGGGGAGCTGTTTTTT	CASSLGMSVAGELFF
TRBD1	many	TRBV5-1	TRBJ2-1	TGCGCCAGCAGCCCTAGCTCGCGGACAGGAGCCCAAGCGAGTCTCTACAATGAGCAGTTCTTC	CASSPSSRTGAQASLYNEQFF
-	many	TRBV6-2/TRBV6-3	TRBJ1-1	TGTGCCAGCAGTTACGGTTTGTACAGATCGAACACTGAAGCTTTCTTT	CASSYGLYRSNTEAFF
TRBD2	many	TRBV7-3	TRBJ2-5	TGTGCCAGCAGCTCGGGACTAGCGGGGACATACCAAGAGACCCAGTACTTC	CASSSGLAGTYQETQYF
TRBD2	many	TRBV4-1	TRBJ2-2	TGCGCCAGCAGCCAAGTATTAGCGGGGATCGCGAACACCGGGGAGCTGTTTTTT	CASSQVLAGIANTGELFF
-	few	TRBV12-3/TRBV12-4	TRBJ2-5	TGTGCCAGCAGCGGGTTCGGACAGCAAGAGACCCAGTACTTC	CASSGFGQQETQYF
-	few	TRBV6-2/TRBV6-3	TRBJ2-3	TGTGCCAGCAGTTACGGAGTTACAGGGACAGATACGCAGTATTTT	CASSYGVTGTDTQYF
TRBD2	-	TRBV11-2	TRBJ2-1	TGTGCCAGCAGGCCTGCCCGGGGGGGCGATGAGCAGTCCTTC	CASRPARGGDEQSF
-	many	TRBV7-9	TRBJ2-2	TGTGCCAGCAGCCCGCTCGGGGCGGACGGGGAGCTGTTTTTT	CASSPLGADGELFF
-	few	TRBV5-6	TRBJ1-4	TGTGCCAGCAGCTTGGATGAAGGGACGGCAACTAATGAAAAACTGTTTTTT	CASSLDEGTATNEKLFF
-	few	TRBV28	TRBJ1-6	TGTGCCAGAGCCCGGTGGAGTTCACCCCTCCACTTT	CARARWSSPLHF
-	many	TRBV6-6	TRBJ2-6	TGTGCCAGCAGTTACTCCTCCTCTGGGGCCAACGTCCTGACTTTC	CASSYSSSGANVLTF
TRBD2	-	TRBV20-1	TRBJ2-3	TGCAGTGCTAGAAGACTAGCGGACACAGATACGCAGTATTTT	CSARRLADTDTQYF